One sample yielded the 22 T cell receptor beta chains listed below, sequenced in a study of blood T cell repertoires in COVID-19. The method was immunoSEQ multiplex PCR; TCRdb's version includes in-frame clones alone and lacks a portion of them. This sample has 200,000 to 250,000 clones, with 65% to 85% found just once. The sequencing input was peripheral blood. All receptors derive from a woman aged 25 to 39 with COVID-19, enrolled during active disease.

This sequence joins TRBV10-3 and TRBJ1-1; TRBD1 is a possible D gene (6 bases). Germline V gene data show CDR1 as ENHRY and CDR2 as SYGVKD. The CDR3 is made up of 13 amino acids. The germline V and J ends were trimmed by 11 bases and 1 base, with 14 bases remaining between them. This CDR3 is CASRTVQNTEAFF. CDR3 bases: TGTGCCTCTAGGACAGTACAGAACACTGAAGCTTTCTTT.

V is TRBV19 and J is TRBJ2-1; 12 nucleotides match TRBD2. Germline-derived CDR1 and CDR2 are LNHDA and SQIVND (reference sequence). CDR3 size: 16 residues. Trimming cost V 2 bases and J 10 bases; bases outside gene matches: 9. The CDR3 loop reads CASSILSSGRAPEQFF. CDR3 nucleotide sequence: TGTGCCAGTAGTATACTGTCTAGCGGGAGGGCCCCCGAGCAGTTCTTC.

The chain links TRBV9 to TRBJ1-1; possible D gene TRBD1, 5 bases. CDR3 length: 14 amino acids. Germline loops: CDR1 SGDLS, CDR2 YYNGEE. V shed 0 bases and J shed 3 bases, with 9 bases lying between them. The CDR3 DNA is TGTGCCAGCAGCGTAGGGGGAGGGGACACTGAAGCTTTCTTT. Amino acids: CASSVGGGDTEAFF.

The chain recombines TRBV27 with TRBJ2-2, with TRBD1 matching over 8 bases. Looked up from germline, CDR1 is MNHEY and CDR2 is SMNVEV (reference sequence). The CDR3 covers 14 residues. With 3 bases clipped from V and 4 bases from J, the junction kept 1 base outside the gene matches. The CDR3 DNA reads as TGTGCCAGCAGTTTGACAGGGGCCACCGGGGAGCTGTTTTTT. This translates into CASSLTGATGELFF.

The CDR3 region has the DNA TGTGCCAGTAGGAGACTAGCGGGAGGCTCCTACAATGAGCAGTTCTTC. It encodes CASRRLAGGSYNEQFF. The chain couples TRBV19 to TRBJ2-1, with 13 bases identical to TRBD2. Germline CDR1 is LNHDA and CDR2 is SQIVND (reference sequence). The CDR3 runs to 16 residues. V was pared by 6 bases and J by 0 bases, with 2 bases of the junction left unmatched.

The chain carries TRBV4-1 and TRBJ2-2; possible D gene TRBD2, 6 bases. CDR1 is MGHRA and CDR2 is YSYEKL in the germline V gene. Between the trimmed V and J ends, which lost 0 bases and 6 bases, there was a span of 17 bases. This CDR3 is 17 amino acids long. The CDR3 loop is CASSQEPVTSLAGELFF. The CDR3 DNA is TGCGCCAGCAGCCAAGAACCCGTGACTAGTTTGGCCGGGGAGCTGTTTTTT.

This clone was counted between two and nine times. The gene calls are TRBV9 and TRBJ2-7, with D possibly matching TRBD2 (6 bases). The CDR3 is 14 residues long. V was shortened by 0 bases and J by 3 bases, with 10 bases between the two germline ends. Germline V gene lookup returns CDR1 SGDLS and CDR2 YYNGEE. The DNA for the CDR3 is TGTGCCAGCAGCGTAGGGGGGGACCTCTACGAGCAGTACTTC. Translated, it gives CASSVGGDLYEQYF.

V and J are TRBV7-2 and TRBJ2-5; 7 bases are shared with TRBD1. Germline V gives CDR1 SGHTA, CDR2 FQGNSA. The CDR3 has 17 residues. V lost 0 bases, J lost 2 bases, and 9 bases stayed unmatched. The CDR3 nucleotides are TGTGCCAGCAGCTTAGCACCCCATGTGGGACAGCAAGAGACCCAGTACTTC. Amino acid sequence: CASSLAPHVGQQETQYF. The whole variable domain, remainder taken from reference TRBV7-2 and TRBJ2-5, is GAGVSQSPSNKVTEKGKDVELRCDPISGHTALYWYRQSLGQGLEFLIYFQGNSAPDKSGLPSDRFSAERTGGSVSTLTIQRTQQEDSAVYLCASSLAPHVGQQETQYFGPGTRLLVL.

The rearrangement links TRBV30 to TRBJ1-6; 7 positions match TRBD1. This CDR3 spans 14 amino acids. Germline CDR1 reads GTSNPN; CDR2 reads SVGIG (reference sequence). V lost 3 bases and J lost 13; bases outside the gene matches: 12. The CDR3 DNA follows: TGTGCCTGGAGCGAGGTGGGACAGTCCATCCCCCTCCACTTT. Translated: CAWSEVGQSIPLHF.

The chain joins TRBV9 to TRBJ2-1; D remains unclear. V was cut by 0 bases and J by 3 bases, with 7 bases left in between. The CDR3 covers 14 residues. CDR1 and CDR2 from the germline V gene are SGDLS and YYNGEE. The CDR3 loop is CASSVVLSYNEQFF. In nucleotides, the CDR3 is TGTGCCAGCAGCGTAGTGCTCAGCTACAATGAGCAGTTCTTC.

A single count supports this clone. This sequence joins TRBV2 and TRBJ1-5, with D possibly being TRBD1 (5 bases). Germline assignment: CDR1 SNHLY and CDR2 FYNNEI. V lost 0 bases, J lost 7 bases, and 13 bases lay in between. The CDR3 sequence is 15 residues long. CDR3 amino acids: CASSEAGPKGQPQHF. Here the CDR3 DNA reads TGTGCCAGCAGTGAAGCAGGGCCTAAGGGGCAGCCCCAGCATTTT.

The rearrangement uses TRBV9 and TRBJ2-5; 14 bases align to TRBD2. With V trimmed by 3 bases and J by 5 bases, 6 bases remained unmatched. The CDR3 runs to 16 residues. CDR1 and CDR2 (germline): SGDLS, YYNGEE. Written as DNA, the CDR3 is TGTGCCAGCAGCGGCGGACTAGCGGGAGGCCAGGAGACCCAGTACTTC. Translation: CASSGGLAGGQETQYF. The variable domain in full, with the rest retrieved from reference TRBV9 and TRBJ2-5, is DSGVTQTPKHLITATGQRVTLRCSPRSGDLSVYWYQQSLDQGLQFLIQYYNGEERAKGNILERFSAQQFPDLHSELNLSSLELGDSALYFCASSGGLAGGQETQYFGPGTRLLVL.

The gene calls are TRBV7-3 and TRBJ2-2; 7 bases fit TRBD1. J was trimmed by 7 bases and V by 5 bases; bases with no gene match: 13. Germline CDR1 is SGHTA and CDR2 is FQGTGA. The CDR3 consists of 16 residues. The CDR3 is CASSADRVGFGGELFF. The CDR3 region has the DNA TGTGCCAGCAGCGCCGACAGGGTCGGCTTCGGCGGGGAGCTGTTTTTT.

The rearrangement links TRBV6-5 to TRBJ1-2, with a weak D call TRBD1 (6 bases). The germline V gene encodes CDR1 MNHEY and CDR2 SVGAGI. Trimming shortened V by 6 bases and J by 2 bases, and 16 bases separated the two germline ends. The CDR3 has 15 amino acids. CDR3 region: CASRPDRTSNYGYTF. CDR3 sequence (DNA): TGTGCCAGCAGACCCGACAGGACCTCCAACTATGGCTACACCTTC.

The V call is TRBV7-9, the J call TRBJ1-1; TRBD1 is a possible D gene (5 bases). Germline loops: CDR1 SEHNR, CDR2 FQNEAQ (reference sequence). V was shortened by 1 base and J by 7 bases, with 7 bases between the two germline ends. The CDR3 consists of 12 residues. The CDR3 sequence: CASSLGQNEAFF. CDR3 nucleotide sequence: TGTGCCAGCAGCTTAGGACAGAATGAAGCTTTCTTT.

The chain recombines TRBV2 with TRBJ2-7; 9 nucleotides align to TRBD1. V was pared by 4 bases and J by 6 bases, with 7 bases of the junction left unmatched. The germline gives CDR1 SNHLY, CDR2 FYNNEI. CDR3 length: 14 residues. CDR3 sequence reads: CASSVRTGEGEQYF. The CDR3 nucleotides are TGTGCCAGCAGTGTCAGGACAGGGGAGGGCGAGCAGTACTTC.

V is TRBV6-2 or TRBV6-3 and J is TRBJ2-2; TRBD2 agrees at 9 bases. The germline V gene encodes CDR1 MNHEY and CDR2 SVGEGT. With 0 bases clipped from V and 0 bases from J, the junction kept 8 bases outside the gene matches. The CDR3 totals 19 residues. The CDR3 region has the DNA TGTGCCAGCAGTTACTCGAGGCCACTAGCGGGCCCGAACACCGGGGAGCTGTTTTTT. This encodes CASSYSRPLAGPNTGELFF.

This clone was seen only once. This chain joins TRBV28 and TRBJ1-5; possible D gene TRBD1, 6 bases. Germline loops: CDR1 MDHEN, CDR2 SYDVKM. V shed 6 bases and J shed 8 bases, with 17 bases lying between them. The CDR3 is 14 amino acids. Here the CDR3 reads CASRVPGDVEPQHF. The CDR3 DNA follows: TGTGCCAGCAGGGTCCCAGGGGACGTGGAGCCCCAGCATTTT.

The CDR3: CASGGGANTGELFF. The CDR3 bases are TGCGCCAGCGGAGGGGGGGCGAACACCGGGGAGCTGTTTTTT. V gene TRBV5-1 combines with J gene TRBJ2-2; D is perhaps TRBD2 (7 bases). Trimming pared 7 bases from V and 0 bases from J, leaving 10 bases between. CDR1 is SGHRS and CDR2 is YFSETQ in the germline V gene. This CDR3 contains 14 residues.

The V call is TRBV9, the J call TRBJ1-2; a possible D gene is TRBD1 (6 bases). There are 16 residues in the CDR3. CDR1 is SGDLS and CDR2 is YYNGEE in the germline V gene. The V end was cut by 3 bases, the J end by 2 bases, with 17 bases between. The CDR3 DNA is TGTGCCAGCAGCGGAAAACAGGGAGAAGCCAACTATGGCTACACCTTC. This encodes CASSGKQGEANYGYTF.

This clone was observed once. The chain employs TRBV18 and TRBJ2-1; 11 bases agree with TRBD2. V was pared by 2 bases and J by 4 bases, with 4 bases of the junction left unmatched. Germline V lookup: CDR1 KGHSH, CDR2 LQKENI. The length of the CDR3 is 16 residues. CDR3 DNA sequence: TGTGCCAGCTCACCAACTAGCGGGAGTGGGTACAATGAGCAGTTCTTC. Its protein product is CASSPTSGSGYNEQFF.

The V and J genes are TRBV5-4 and TRBJ1-6; D is unresolved. Germline V gene lookup returns CDR1 SGHNT and CDR2 YYREEE (reference sequence). Trimming removed 0 bases at V and 6 bases at J, with 7 bases between. The CDR3 totals 14 residues. The CDR3, as DNA: TGTGCCAGCAGCTTGGGGCGGGGTAATTCACCCCTCCACTTT. Its translation is CASSLGRGNSPLHF.